The 9 T cell receptor beta chains listed next were all sequenced from one sample in a study of T cell repertoires in cytomegalovirus infection. TCRdb passed the reads through MiXCR, listing each CDR3 protein once. The sample shows roughly 60,000 distinct CDR3 sequences, approximately 36% of them seen only once. No antigen has been assigned to these receptors. Sequencing was performed on PBMCs, sequenced either directly or after in vitro stimulation (not recorded which). The receptor source for this set is a human donor in good health (CMV status not recorded). Some clones in this sample may be carry-over from other donors' samples.

This clonotype was counted many times. This sequence joins TRBV5-5 and TRBJ1-5, with 9 bases identical to TRBD1. The CDR3 is 14 residues long. V lost 4 bases, J lost 4 bases, and 3 bases stayed unmatched. Germline assignment: CDR1 SGHKS and CDR2 YYEKEE (reference sequence). CDR3 amino acids: CASSPGQGNQPQHF. DNA of the CDR3: TGTGCCAGCAGCCCGGGACAGGGAAATCAGCCCCAGCATTTT.

J is TRBJ1-1 and V is TRBV6-7, with 7 bases that match TRBD1. TRBV6-7 is noted as an ORF with a role that remains uncertain. The CDR3 length is 13 residues. With V trimmed by 10 bases and J by 5 bases, 10 bases remained unmatched. The CDR3 protein is CAIGDSLGTEAFF. CDR3 DNA: TGTGCCATCGGGGACAGCCTGGGGACTGAAGCTTTCTTT.

This clonotype was detected ten times or more. CDR3 sequence (DNA): TGTGCCAGCAGCCACAGGGGATACATTCAGTACTTC. This gives the protein CASSHRGYIQYF. This chain links TRBV11-2 with TRBJ2-4; 7 bases align to TRBD1. This CDR3 has 12 amino acids. Germline lookup yields CDR1 SGHAT and CDR2 FQNNGV. V shed 5 bases, J shed 8 bases, and the junction held 3 bases outside the gene matches.

The sample holds many counts of this clonotype. The chain uses TRBV20-1 and TRBJ2-1; TRBD2 agrees at 9 bases. Germline V lookup: CDR1 DFQATT, CDR2 SNEGSKA (reference sequence). The trim removed 3 bases at V and 4 bases at J, leaving 4 bases unmatched. The CDR3 runs to 14 residues. The CDR3 loop is CSASPSGIYNEQFF. CDR3 DNA sequence: TGCAGTGCTAGTCCTAGCGGGATTTACAATGAGCAGTTCTTC.

The CDR3 protein is CSVEGGPDEQYF. The CDR3 nucleotides read TGCAGCGTTGAAGGAGGGCCGGACGAGCAGTACTTC. The V gene is TRBV29-1, the J gene TRBJ2-7, with D maybe TRBD2 (5 bases). There are 12 residues in the CDR3. Germline CDR1 reads SQVTM; CDR2 reads ANQGSEA. V was clipped by 1 base and J by 5 bases, with 9 bases between them.

This clonotype was picked up a small number of times. The V gene is TRBV11-2, the J gene TRBJ2-7, with 7 nucleotides matching TRBD1. CDR3 length: 14 amino acids. Trimming removed 4 bases from V and 7 bases from J; junction bases left unmatched: 10. CDR1 and CDR2 from the germline V gene are SGHAT and FQNNGV. CDR3 loop: CASSSRQGKREQYF. In nucleotides, the CDR3 is TGTGCCAGCAGCTCCCGACAGGGAAAGAGGGAGCAGTACTTC.

The genes are TRBV11-2 and TRBJ2-7, with TRBD2 matching 7 bases. V lost 4 bases, J lost 6 bases, and 12 bases stayed unmatched. The CDR3 length is 15 residues. CDR1 and CDR2 (germline): SGHAT, FQNNGV. The CDR3 region has the DNA TGTGCCAGCAGCTCCACAAAGGGAGGGATCGGCGAGCAGTACTTC. It encodes CASSSTKGGIGEQYF. Looking up the rest from reference TRBV11-2 and TRBJ2-7 gives the full variable domain: EAGVAQSPRYKIIEKRQSVAFWCNPISGHATLYWYQQILGQGPKLLIQFQNNGVVDDSQLPKDRFSAERLKGVDSTLKIQPAKLEDSAVYLCASSSTKGGIGEQYFGPGTRLTVT.

The chain links TRBV20-1 to TRBJ1-5, with D possibly matching TRBD1 (5 bases). The CDR3 has 12 residues. V was clipped by 3 bases and J by 6 bases, with 9 bases between them. Germline V gene sequence: CDR1 DFQATT, CDR2 SNEGSKA (reference sequence). The CDR3 bases are TGCAGTGCTAGCGTTAGGGGTCAGCCCCAGCATTTT. This sequence encodes CSASVRGQPQHF.

This clonotype was counted a few times. This chain uses TRBV9 with TRBJ1-6, with D hard to call. Trimming took off 3 bases at V and 10 bases at J, with 17 bases between the two ends. Germline V gene sequence: CDR1 SGDLS, CDR2 YYNGEE. The CDR3 contains 15 residues. As DNA, the CDR3 is TGTGCCAGCAGCGGAACCGGGGAATCTGACTCACCCCTCCACTTT. This gives the protein CASSGTGESDSPLHF.